The clone carrying this T cell receptor beta chain was counted a few times. With a J-beta primer mix and a sample-barcoded 5' primer, a second PCR ran 7 to 11 cycles. TCRdb passed the 5' RACE reads through MiXCR, listing each CDR3 protein once. The repertoire holds 650,000 to 800,000 distinct CDR3 sequences, with under 45% as singletons. The sample belongs to a study of blood T cells in healthy people across ages. The J segment lost 7 bases and the V segment lost 10 bases, leaving 10 bases of the junction unmatched. The CDR3 is 15 residues long. CDR1 ENHRY and CDR2 SYGVKD come from the germline V gene.

V gene TRBV10-3 combines with J gene TRBJ2-1; 13 positions match TRBD2. This TCR was sampled from a man aged 55 to 70 in good health. The specimen sequenced was blood. The CDR3 spells CATSGLAGNGNEQFF. In DNA, the CDR3 is TGTGCCACCTCGGGACTAGCGGGGAACGGGAATGAGCAGTTCTTC.